Each of the 22 T cell receptor beta chains below was sequenced from the same sample in a study of OX40 agonist ivuxolimab in advanced cancers. This table comes from immunoSEQ multiplex PCR, and its TCRdb copy is limited to in-frame clones, with some not included. The sample yields fewer than 90,000 clones, under 95% seen once. This specimen consisted of CD4+ or CD8+ T cells sorted from blood, obtained in a trial of the OX40 agonist ivuxolimab. These receptors were obtained from an adult with an advanced solid tumor such as melanoma, head and neck, liver or kidney cancer.

V is TRBV30 and J is TRBJ1-4; 10 positions agree with TRBD1. Germline V gene sequence: CDR1 GTSNPN, CDR2 SVGIG (reference sequence). J was trimmed by 5 bases and V by 5 bases; bases with no gene match: 5. The CDR3 totals 14 residues. The CDR3 spells CAWDWTGGNEKLFF. The CDR3 DNA follows: TGTGCCTGGGACTGGACAGGGGGAAATGAAAAACTGTTTTTT.

V and J are TRBV5-8 and TRBJ1-3; 7 bases line up with TRBD1. CDR3 size: 16 residues. V was pared by 2 bases and J by 4 bases, with 9 bases of the junction left unmatched. CDR1 and CDR2 (germline): SGHTS, YDEGEE. The CDR3 sequence is CASSFKPYRGGNTIYF. CDR3 in DNA: TGTGCCAGCAGCTTTAAACCCTACAGGGGAGGAAACACCATATATTTT.

The rearrangement uses TRBV6-6 and TRBJ1-2; 7 positions match TRBD1. Germline assignment: CDR1 MNHNY and CDR2 SVGAGI (reference sequence). The CDR3 totals 16 residues. Losses at the gene ends were 2 bases for V and 5 bases for J; bases not matched to a gene: 11. In DNA form, the CDR3 reads TGTGCCAGCAGTTACGTACAGGGACAGATCGGGTATGGCTACACCTTC. It translates to CASSYVQGQIGYGYTF.

The chain has TRBV7-8 and TRBJ2-7, with TRBD2 identical over 7 bases. The CDR3 is made up of 18 amino acids. Trimming took 3 bases from V and 8 from J; bases not matched to a gene: 22. Germline V gene data show CDR1 as SGHVS and CDR2 as FQNEAQ. Here the CDR3 reads CASSLGASGFSGASKQYF. For the CDR3, the DNA is TGTGCCAGCAGCTTGGGAGCTAGCGGATTTAGTGGGGCGTCCAAGCAGTACTTC.

V gene TRBV4-1 combines with J gene TRBJ1-2; 8 positions match TRBD1. The CDR3 is 18 amino acids. CDR1 MGHRA and CDR2 YSYEKL come from the germline V gene. V shed 3 bases, J shed 2 bases, and the junction held 14 bases outside the gene matches. The DNA for the CDR3 is TGCGCCAGCAGCCACCGGGACAGGCTTTTTAACGTGAACTATGGCTACACCTTC. Its translation is CASSHRDRLFNVNYGYTF.

The rearrangement joins TRBV6-1 to TRBJ2-1; D might be TRBD1 (5 bases). V lost 8 bases to trimming and J lost 0 bases, with 11 bases between them. Germline-derived CDR1 and CDR2 are MNHNS and SASEGT. The CDR3 sequence is 14 residues long. The CDR3, as DNA: TGTGCCAGCGACCGACAGAGCTCCTACAATGAGCAGTTCTTC. Translated: CASDRQSSYNEQFF.

V is TRBV6-1 and J is TRBJ1-5; 9 nucleotides align to TRBD1. This CDR3 is built from 18 residues. Trimming took 4 bases from V and 4 from J; bases not matched to a gene: 14. CDR1 and CDR2 from the germline V gene are MNHNS and SASEGT. The CDR3 protein is CASSASPGTGFGNQPQHF. CDR3 sequence (DNA): TGTGCCAGCAGTGCTAGCCCCGGGACAGGGTTTGGGAATCAGCCCCAGCATTTT.

The chain recombines TRBV6-1 with TRBJ2-7; tentatively, D is TRBD1 (6 bases). This CDR3 has 12 residues. Germline V gene sequence: CDR1 MNHNS, CDR2 SASEGT. V shed 7 bases and J shed 6 bases, with 13 bases lying between them. Here the CDR3 reads CASTEGGGEQYF. The CDR3 nucleotides read TGTGCCAGCACCGAAGGGGGTGGCGAGCAGTACTTC.

The chain is built from TRBV2 and TRBJ1-3; 7 positions agree with TRBD1. V lost 8 bases, J lost 2 bases, and 6 bases stayed unmatched. The germline V gene encodes CDR1 SNHLY and CDR2 FYNNEI. This CDR3 comprises 14 residues. CDR3 amino acids: CASGVGQPGNTIYF. The CDR3 region has the DNA TGTGCCAGCGGAGTGGGACAGCCTGGAAACACCATATATTTT. Together with reference TRBV2 and TRBJ1-3, the CDR3 gives the full variable domain: EPEVTQTPSHQVTQMGQEVILRCVPISNHLYFYWYRQILGQKVEFLVSFYNNEISEKSEIFDDQFSVERPDGSNFTLKIRSTKLEDSAMYFCASGVGQPGNTIYFGEGSWLTVV.

The gene calls are TRBV14 and TRBJ2-2, with TRBD2 matching over 9 bases. CDR3 length: 16 residues. Germline lookup yields CDR1 SGHDN and CDR2 FVKESK. The trim removed 4 bases at V and 2 bases at J, leaving 5 bases unmatched. The DNA for the CDR3 is TGTGCCAGCAGCCGGCTGGGACTAGCTAACACCGGGGAGCTGTTTTTT. Protein product: CASSRLGLANTGELFF.

This chain links TRBV28 with TRBJ2-4; D is unclear. V was cut by 5 bases and J by 10 bases, with 12 bases left in between. The germline V gene encodes CDR1 MDHEN and CDR2 SYDVKM. The CDR3 totals 12 residues. In DNA, the CDR3 is TGTGCCAGCAGTGCGCTAACTTGGATTCAGTACTTC. Translating it yields CASSALTWIQYF.

V gene TRBV6-5 combines with J gene TRBJ1-4; D is possibly TRBD1 (5 bases). With 2 bases removed from V and 4 bases from J, the gap between germline ends came to 11 bases. Per germline, CDR1 MNHEY and CDR2 SVGAGI. This CDR3 is built from 15 residues. DNA for the CDR3: TGTGCCAGCAGTTACATCGGGGGGTTTAATGAAAAACTGTTTTTT. The encoded protein is CASSYIGGFNEKLFF.

The chain links TRBV7-8 to TRBJ2-7; TRBD1 matches 7 bases. CDR3 length: 14 amino acids. In germline, CDR1 is SGHVS, CDR2 FQNEAQ. V shed 5 bases and J 2 bases; nucleotides not matched to a gene: 6. CDR3 bases: TGTGCCAGCAGCCCCCGGGACAGTGCCTACGAGCAGTACTTC. It specifies CASSPRDSAYEQYF.

This clone was seen a handful of times. The V gene is TRBV6-1, the J gene TRBJ1-1; possibly TRBD1 for D (5 bases). This CDR3 region has 14 residues. The V gene lost 5 bases and the J gene lost 4 bases, with 14 bases spanning the gap. Germline V gives CDR1 MNHNS, CDR2 SASEGT. The CDR3 sequence: CASSSAGVGTEAFF. CDR3 in DNA: TGTGCCAGCAGTTCGGCGGGGGTGGGCACTGAAGCTTTCTTT.

This clone was seen a few times. V is TRBV6-6 and J is TRBJ2-7; D gene ambiguous. The CDR3 has 14 residues. The V end lost 3 bases, the J end lost 3 bases, and 12 bases lay between the germline ends. Germline CDR1 reads MNHNY; CDR2 reads SVGAGI (reference sequence). The CDR3 loop is CASSYLVGLYEQYF. The CDR3 bases are TGTGCCAGCAGTTATTTGGTGGGTCTCTACGAGCAGTACTTC.

The chain recombines TRBV5-8 with TRBJ2-3; D gene uncertain. This CDR3 has 12 amino acids. V dropped 2 bases and J dropped 5 bases, with 6 bases sitting between them. CDR1 and CDR2 (germline): SGHTS, YDEGEE. The CDR3 is CASSFYQDTQYF. In DNA, the CDR3 is TGTGCCAGCAGCTTCTACCAAGATACGCAGTATTTT. The full variable domain, rest sourced from reference TRBV5-8 and TRBJ2-3, is EAGVTQSPTHLIKTRGQQATLRCSPISGHTSVYWYQQALGLGLQFLLWYDEGEERNRGNFPPRFSGRQFPNYSSELNVNALELEDSALYLCASSFYQDTQYFGPGTRLTVL.

The chain couples TRBV7-9 to TRBJ1-1; D perhaps matches TRBD1 (6 bases). Germline lookup yields CDR1 SEHNR and CDR2 FQNEAQ (reference sequence). The CDR3 extends over 13 amino acids. Between the trimmed V and J ends, which lost 5 bases and 5 bases, there was a span of 12 bases. The CDR3 spells CASSTQGSTEAFF. CDR3 nucleotides: TGTGCCAGCAGCACGCAGGGGAGTACTGAAGCTTTCTTT.

This chain connects TRBV27 to TRBJ2-5; either TRBD1 or TRBD2 may fit D (5 bases each). The V gene's germline CDR1 is MNHEY and CDR2 SMNVEV (reference sequence). The CDR3 contains 15 residues. The V end lost 4 bases, the J end lost 6 bases, and 18 bases lay between the germline ends. The CDR3 sequence: CASSSGASAGKTQYF. The CDR3 bases are TGTGCCAGCAGTTCCGGGGCCTCGGCAGGGAAGACCCAGTACTTC.

The chain employs TRBV11-3 and TRBJ1-1; 12 bases are shared with TRBD1. V lost 6 bases, J lost 0 bases, and 5 bases stayed unmatched. The CDR3 spans 16 residues. CDR1 and CDR2 (germline): SGHNT, YENEEA. The CDR3 reads CASSAGQGALNTEAFF. The CDR3 DNA sequence: TGTGCCAGCAGTGCGGGACAGGGGGCTCTGAACACTGAAGCTTTCTTT.

Points on this clone: The CDR3 ends on some other residue instead of the conserved phenylalanine or tryptophan, so this is likely a read error. The limits of the CDR3 on the DNA are not certain, so only TCRdb's listed CDR3 is given. This chain links TRBV12-5 with TRBJ2-3; whether TRBD2, the table's D call, matches the DNA was not checked. Both ends counted, the CDR3 spans 13 residues. CDR1 LGHNT and CDR2 FRNRAP come from the germline V gene. The CDR3 protein is CASGLVYSGRGQS.

This chain links TRBV6-5 with TRBJ1-1; the D gene is possibly TRBD1 (5 bases). V gave up 0 bases and J gave up 5 bases, with 13 bases separating them. CDR3 length: 15 residues. Germline V gene sequence: CDR1 MNHEY, CDR2 SVGAGI. The CDR3 spells CASSYSGDEGTEAFF. The DNA of the CDR3 is TGTGCCAGCAGTTACTCTGGAGACGAGGGGACTGAAGCTTTCTTT.

This sequence joins TRBV5-1 and TRBJ2-3; 10 nucleotides match TRBD2. The CDR3 is 14 amino acids. The V gene end was trimmed by 4 bases and the J gene end by 6 bases; junction bases not matched to a gene: 5. Germline V gene sequence: CDR1 SGHRS, CDR2 YFSETQ. CDR3 DNA: TGCGCCAGCAGCGTGGGACTAGCGCCTGATACGCAGTATTTT. This gives the protein CASSVGLAPDTQYF.